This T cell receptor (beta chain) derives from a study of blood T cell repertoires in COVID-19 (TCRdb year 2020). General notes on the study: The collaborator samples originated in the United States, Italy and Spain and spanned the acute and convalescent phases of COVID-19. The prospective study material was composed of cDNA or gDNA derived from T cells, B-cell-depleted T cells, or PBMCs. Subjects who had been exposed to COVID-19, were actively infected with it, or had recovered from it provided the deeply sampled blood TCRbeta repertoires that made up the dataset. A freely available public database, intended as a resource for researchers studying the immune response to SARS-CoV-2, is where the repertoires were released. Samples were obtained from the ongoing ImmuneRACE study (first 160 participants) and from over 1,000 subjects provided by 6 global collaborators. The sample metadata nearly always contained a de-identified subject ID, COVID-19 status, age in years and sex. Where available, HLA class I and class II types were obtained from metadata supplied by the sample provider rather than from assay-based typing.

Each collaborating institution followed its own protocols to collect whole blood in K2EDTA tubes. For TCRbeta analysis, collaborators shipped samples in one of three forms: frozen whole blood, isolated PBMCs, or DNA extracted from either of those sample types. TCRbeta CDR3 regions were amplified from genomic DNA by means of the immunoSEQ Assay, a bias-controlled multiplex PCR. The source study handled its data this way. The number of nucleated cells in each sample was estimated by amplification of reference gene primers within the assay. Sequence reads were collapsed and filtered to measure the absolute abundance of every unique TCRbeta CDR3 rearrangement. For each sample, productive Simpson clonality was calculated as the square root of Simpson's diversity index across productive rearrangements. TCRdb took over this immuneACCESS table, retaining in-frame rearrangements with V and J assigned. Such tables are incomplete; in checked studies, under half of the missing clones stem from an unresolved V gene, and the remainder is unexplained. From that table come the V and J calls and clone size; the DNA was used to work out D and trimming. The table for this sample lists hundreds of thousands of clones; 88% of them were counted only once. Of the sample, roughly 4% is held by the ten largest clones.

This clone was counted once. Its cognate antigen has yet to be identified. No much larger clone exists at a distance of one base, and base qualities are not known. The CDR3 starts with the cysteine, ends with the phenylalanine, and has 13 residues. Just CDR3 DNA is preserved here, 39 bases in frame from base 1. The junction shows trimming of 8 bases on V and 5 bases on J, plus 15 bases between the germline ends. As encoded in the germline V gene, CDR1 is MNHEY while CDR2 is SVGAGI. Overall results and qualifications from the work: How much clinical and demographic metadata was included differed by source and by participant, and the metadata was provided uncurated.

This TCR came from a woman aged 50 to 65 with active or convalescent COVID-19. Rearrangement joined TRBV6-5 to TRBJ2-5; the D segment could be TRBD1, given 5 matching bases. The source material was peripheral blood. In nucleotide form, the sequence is TGTGCCAGCCAACAGGTCCCAGGGGAGACCCAGTACTTC. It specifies CASQQVPGETQYF.